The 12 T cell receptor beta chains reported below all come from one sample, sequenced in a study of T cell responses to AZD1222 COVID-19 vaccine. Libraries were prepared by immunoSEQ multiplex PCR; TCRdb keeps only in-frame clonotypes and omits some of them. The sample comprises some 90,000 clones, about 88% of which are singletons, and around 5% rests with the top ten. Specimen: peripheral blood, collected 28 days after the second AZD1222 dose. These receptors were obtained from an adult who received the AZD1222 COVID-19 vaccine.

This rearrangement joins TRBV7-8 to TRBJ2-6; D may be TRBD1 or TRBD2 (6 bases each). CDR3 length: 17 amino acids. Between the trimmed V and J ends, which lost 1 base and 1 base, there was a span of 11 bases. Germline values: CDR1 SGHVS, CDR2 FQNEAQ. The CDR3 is CASSLVGGGSGANVLTF. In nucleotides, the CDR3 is TGTGCCAGCAGCTTAGTCGGAGGGGGGTCTGGGGCCAACGTCCTGACTTTC. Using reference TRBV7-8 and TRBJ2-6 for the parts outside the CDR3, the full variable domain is GAGVSQSPRYKVAKRGQDVALRCDPISGHVSLFWYQQALGQGPEFLTYFQNEAQLDKSGLPSDRFFAERPEGSVSTLKIQRTQQEDSAVYLCASSLVGGGSGANVLTFGAGSRLTVL.

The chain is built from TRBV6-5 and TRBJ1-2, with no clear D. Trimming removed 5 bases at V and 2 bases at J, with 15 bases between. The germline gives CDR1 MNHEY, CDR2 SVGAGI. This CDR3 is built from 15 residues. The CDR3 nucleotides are TGTGCCAGCAGTCCCCACTCGGTAGGGAACTATGGCTACACCTTC. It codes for CASSPHSVGNYGYTF.

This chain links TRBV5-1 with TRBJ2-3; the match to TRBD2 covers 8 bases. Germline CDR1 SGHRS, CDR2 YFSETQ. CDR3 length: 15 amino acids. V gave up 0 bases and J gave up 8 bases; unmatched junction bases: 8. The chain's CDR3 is CASSLGSGVKGTQYF. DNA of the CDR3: TGCGCCAGCAGCTTGGGTAGCGGGGTGAAGGGTACGCAGTATTTT.

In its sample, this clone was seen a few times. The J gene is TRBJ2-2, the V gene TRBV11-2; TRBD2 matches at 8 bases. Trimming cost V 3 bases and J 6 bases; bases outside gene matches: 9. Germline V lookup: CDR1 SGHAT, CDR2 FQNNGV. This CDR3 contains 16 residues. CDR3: CASSLLSGGFPGELFF. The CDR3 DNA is TGTGCCAGCAGCTTGTTATCGGGGGGGTTCCCCGGGGAGCTGTTTTTT. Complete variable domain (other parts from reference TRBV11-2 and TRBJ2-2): EAGVAQSPRYKIIEKRQSVAFWCNPISGHATLYWYQQILGQGPKLLIQFQNNGVVDDSQLPKDRFSAERLKGVDSTLKIQPAKLEDSAVYLCASSLLSGGFPGELFFGEGSRLTVL.

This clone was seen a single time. CDR3 loop: CASRGQGIVSYEQYF. Written as DNA, the CDR3 is TGTGCCAGCAGGGGACAGGGGATTGTTTCCTACGAGCAGTACTTC. The chain employs TRBV27 and TRBJ2-7; TRBD1 matches at 10 bases. The J segment lost 1 base and the V segment lost 6 bases, leaving 6 bases of the junction unmatched. Germline V gene data show CDR1 as MNHEY and CDR2 as SMNVEV (reference sequence). This CDR3 region has 15 residues.

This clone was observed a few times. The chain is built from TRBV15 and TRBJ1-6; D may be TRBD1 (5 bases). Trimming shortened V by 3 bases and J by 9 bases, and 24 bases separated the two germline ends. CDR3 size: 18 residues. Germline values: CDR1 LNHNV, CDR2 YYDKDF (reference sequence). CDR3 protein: CATSRREWGRRGLSPLHF. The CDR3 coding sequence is TGTGCCACCAGCAGGAGGGAATGGGGAAGGAGGGGTCTTTCACCCCTCCACTTT.

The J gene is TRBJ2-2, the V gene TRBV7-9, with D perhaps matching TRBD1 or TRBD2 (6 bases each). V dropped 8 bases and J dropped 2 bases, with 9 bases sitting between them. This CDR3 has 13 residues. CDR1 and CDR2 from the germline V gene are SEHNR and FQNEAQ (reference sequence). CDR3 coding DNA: TGTGCCAGCGGGGGGCGTAACACCGGGGAGCTGTTTTTT. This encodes CASGGRNTGELFF. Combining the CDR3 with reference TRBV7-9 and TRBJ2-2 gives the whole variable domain DTGVSQNPRHKITKRGQNVTFRCDPISEHNRLYWYRQTLGQGPEFLTYFQNEAQLEKSRLLSDRFSAERPKGSFSTLEIQRTEQGDSAMYLCASGGRNTGELFFGEGSRLTVL.

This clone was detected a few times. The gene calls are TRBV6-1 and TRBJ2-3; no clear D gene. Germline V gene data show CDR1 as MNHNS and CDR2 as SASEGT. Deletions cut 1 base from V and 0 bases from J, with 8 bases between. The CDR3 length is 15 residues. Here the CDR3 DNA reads TGTGCCAGCAGTGAAGAGGCGGCTAGCACAGATACGCAGTATTTT. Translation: CASSEEAASTDTQYF.

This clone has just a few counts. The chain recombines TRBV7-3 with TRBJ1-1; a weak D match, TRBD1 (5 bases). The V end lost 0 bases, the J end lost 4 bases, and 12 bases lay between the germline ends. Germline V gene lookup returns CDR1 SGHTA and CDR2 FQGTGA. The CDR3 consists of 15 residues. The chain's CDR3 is CASSLTGRYGTEAFF. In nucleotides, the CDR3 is TGTGCCAGCAGCTTAACGGGGCGGTACGGCACTGAAGCTTTCTTT.

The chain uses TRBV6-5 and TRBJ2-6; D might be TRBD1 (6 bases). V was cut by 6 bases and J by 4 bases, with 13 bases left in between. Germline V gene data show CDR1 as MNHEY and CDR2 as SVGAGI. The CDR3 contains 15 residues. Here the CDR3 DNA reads TGTGCCAGCAGAGCACAGGGTACAGGGGCCAACGTCCTGACTTTC. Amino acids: CASRAQGTGANVLTF.

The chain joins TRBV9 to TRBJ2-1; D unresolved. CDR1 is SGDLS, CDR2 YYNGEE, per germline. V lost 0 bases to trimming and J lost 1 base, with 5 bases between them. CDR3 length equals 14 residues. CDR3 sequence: CASSVGNSYNEQFF. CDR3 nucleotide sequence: TGTGCCAGCAGCGTAGGGAATTCCTACAATGAGCAGTTCTTC.

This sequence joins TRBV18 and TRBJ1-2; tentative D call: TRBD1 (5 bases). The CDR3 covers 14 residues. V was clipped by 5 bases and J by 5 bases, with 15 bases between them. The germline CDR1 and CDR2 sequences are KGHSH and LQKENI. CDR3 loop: CASSFRREGYGYTF. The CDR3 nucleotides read TGTGCCAGCTCATTCAGACGGGAGGGGTATGGCTACACCTTC.